The following is a TCR beta chain sequence with its context. The antigen is unknown. This specimen comes from a study of cytomegalovirus exposure and HLA in healthy donors. Overall study: Early released data comprised 80 million to 100 million unique TCRs from HLA-typed donors.

The PCR made use of 60 Vbeta and 13 Jbeta primers. Sequencing was performed with immunoSEQ multiplex PCR; in TCRdb, only in-frame clones are kept and a portion is missing. The table includes 90,000 to 95,000 clones, 81% detected once. Trimming took off 6 bases at V and 4 bases at J, with 15 bases between the two ends. Germline-derived CDR1 and CDR2 are MNHEY and SMNVEV (reference sequence). The CDR3 is made up of 14 amino acids. Study-level findings and limits: The dataset shows that most TCR sequences were rare, while some public TCRs occurred in many donors. In terms of immune exposure information, only CMV serostatus was available.

V usage is TRBV27 and J usage is TRBJ1-1, with D possibly matching TRBD1 (6 bases). Sequences were obtained from PBMCs. The sequence came from a girl aged 2 to 9 in good health and CMV-seropositive. CDR3 in DNA: TGTGCCAGCAGCGGACAGAAAGGGGCCACTGAAGCTTTCTTT. Residues: CASSGQKGATEAFF.